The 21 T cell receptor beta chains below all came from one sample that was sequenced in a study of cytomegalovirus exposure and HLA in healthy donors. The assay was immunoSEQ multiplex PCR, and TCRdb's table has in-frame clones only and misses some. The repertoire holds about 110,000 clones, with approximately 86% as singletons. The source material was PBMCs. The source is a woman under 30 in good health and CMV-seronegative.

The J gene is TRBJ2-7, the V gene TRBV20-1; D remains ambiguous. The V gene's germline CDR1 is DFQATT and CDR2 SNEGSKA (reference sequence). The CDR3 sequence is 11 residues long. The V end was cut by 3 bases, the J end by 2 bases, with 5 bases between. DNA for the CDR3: TGCAGTGCTAGTGGGCCCTACGAGCAGTACTTC. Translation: CSASGPYEQYF.

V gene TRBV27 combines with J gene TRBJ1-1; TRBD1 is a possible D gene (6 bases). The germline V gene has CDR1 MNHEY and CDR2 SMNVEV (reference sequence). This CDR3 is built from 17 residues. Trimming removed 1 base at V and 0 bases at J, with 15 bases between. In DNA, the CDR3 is TGTGCCAGCAGTTTATTCAGGACAGAAAACATGAACACTGAAGCTTTCTTT. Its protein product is CASSLFRTENMNTEAFF.

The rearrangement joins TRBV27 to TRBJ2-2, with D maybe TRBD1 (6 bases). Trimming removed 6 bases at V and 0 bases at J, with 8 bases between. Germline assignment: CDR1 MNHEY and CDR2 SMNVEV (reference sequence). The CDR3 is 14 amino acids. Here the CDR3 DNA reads TGTGCCAGCAGCTACAGGGCGAACACCGGGGAGCTGTTTTTT. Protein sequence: CASSYRANTGELFF.

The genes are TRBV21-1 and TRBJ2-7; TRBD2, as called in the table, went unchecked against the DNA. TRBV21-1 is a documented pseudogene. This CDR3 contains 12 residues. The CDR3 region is CARRESSYEQYF. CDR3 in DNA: TGTGCCCGGAGGGAGAGCTCCTACGAGCAGTACTTC.

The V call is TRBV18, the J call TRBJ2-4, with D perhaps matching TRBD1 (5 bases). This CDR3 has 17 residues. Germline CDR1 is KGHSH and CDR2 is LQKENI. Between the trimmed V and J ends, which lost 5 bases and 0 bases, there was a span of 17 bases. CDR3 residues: CASSSSQATVAKNIQYF. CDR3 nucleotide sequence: TGTGCCAGCTCATCCTCACAGGCCACCGTAGCCAAAAACATTCAGTACTTC.

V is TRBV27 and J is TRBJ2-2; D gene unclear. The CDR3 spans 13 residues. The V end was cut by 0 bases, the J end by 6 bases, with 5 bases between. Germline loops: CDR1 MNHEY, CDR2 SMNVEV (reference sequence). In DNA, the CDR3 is TGTGCCAGCAGTTTATCCTTAGCCGGGGAGCTGTTTTTT. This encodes CASSLSLAGELFF.

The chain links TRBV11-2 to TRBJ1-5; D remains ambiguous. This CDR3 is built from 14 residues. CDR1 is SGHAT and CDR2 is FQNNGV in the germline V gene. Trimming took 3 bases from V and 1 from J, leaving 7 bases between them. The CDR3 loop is CASSLGRSNQPQHF. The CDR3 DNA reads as TGTGCCAGCAGCTTGGGCAGAAGCAATCAGCCCCAGCATTTT.

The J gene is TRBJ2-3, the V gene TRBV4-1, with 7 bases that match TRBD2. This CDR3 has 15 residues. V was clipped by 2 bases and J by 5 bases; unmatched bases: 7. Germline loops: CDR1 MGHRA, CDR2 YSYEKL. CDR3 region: CASSQTLGEGDTQYF. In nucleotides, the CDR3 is TGCGCCAGCAGCCAAACGTTAGGGGAGGGAGATACGCAGTATTTT.

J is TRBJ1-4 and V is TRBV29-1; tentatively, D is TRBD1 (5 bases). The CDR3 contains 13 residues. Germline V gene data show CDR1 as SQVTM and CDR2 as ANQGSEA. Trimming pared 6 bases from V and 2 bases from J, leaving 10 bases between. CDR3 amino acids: CSVGGTTNEKLFF. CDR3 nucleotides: TGCAGCGTCGGAGGGACTACTAATGAAAAACTGTTTTTT.

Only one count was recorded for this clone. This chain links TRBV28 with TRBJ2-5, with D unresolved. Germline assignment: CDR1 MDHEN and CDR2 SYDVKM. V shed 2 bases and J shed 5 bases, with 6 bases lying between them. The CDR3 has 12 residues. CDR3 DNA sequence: TGTGCCAGCAGTTTAACTTTCGAGACCCAGTACTTC. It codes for CASSLTFETQYF.

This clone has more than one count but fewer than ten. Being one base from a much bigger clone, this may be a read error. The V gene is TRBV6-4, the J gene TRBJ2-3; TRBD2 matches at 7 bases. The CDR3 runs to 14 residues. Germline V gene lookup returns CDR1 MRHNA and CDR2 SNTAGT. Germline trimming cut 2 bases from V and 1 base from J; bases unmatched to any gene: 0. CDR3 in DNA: TGTGCCAGCAGTGACGGGGGGGGCACAGATACGCAGTATTTT. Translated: CASSDGGGTDTQYF.

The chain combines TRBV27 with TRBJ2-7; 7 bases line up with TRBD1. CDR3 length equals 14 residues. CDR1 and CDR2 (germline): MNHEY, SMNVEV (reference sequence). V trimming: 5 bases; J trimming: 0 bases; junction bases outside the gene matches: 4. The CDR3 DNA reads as TGTGCCAGCAGTACAGGGACAGCCTCCTACGAGCAGTACTTC. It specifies CASSTGTASYEQYF.

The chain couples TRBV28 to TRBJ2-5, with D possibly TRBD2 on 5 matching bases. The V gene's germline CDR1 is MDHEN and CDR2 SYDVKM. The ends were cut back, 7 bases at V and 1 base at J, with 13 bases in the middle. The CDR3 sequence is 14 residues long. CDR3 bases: TGTGCCAGCACCTTTGGCGGGCTCCAAGAGACCCAGTACTTC. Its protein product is CASTFGGLQETQYF.

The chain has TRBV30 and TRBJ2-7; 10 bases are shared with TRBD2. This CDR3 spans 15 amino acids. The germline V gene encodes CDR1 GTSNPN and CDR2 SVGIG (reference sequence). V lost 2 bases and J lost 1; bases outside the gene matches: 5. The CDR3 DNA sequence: TGTGCCTGGAGTTCCCAGCGGGGGGGATCCTACGAGCAGTACTTC. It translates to CAWSSQRGGSYEQYF.

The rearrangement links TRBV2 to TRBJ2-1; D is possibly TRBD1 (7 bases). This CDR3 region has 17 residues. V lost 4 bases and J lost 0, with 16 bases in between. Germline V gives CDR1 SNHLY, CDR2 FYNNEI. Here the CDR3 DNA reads TGTGCCAGCAGTGTGGGGGGCGACAGGGACTCCTACAATGAGCAGTTCTTC. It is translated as CASSVGGDRDSYNEQFF.

CDR3 nucleotide sequence: TGTGCCAGCAGCTTAATTAATGGGGGGGAGCAGTACTTC. Protein: CASSLINGGEQYF. The gene calls are TRBV7-9 and TRBJ2-7; D may be TRBD2 (6 bases). CDR3 size: 13 residues. Germline V lookup: CDR1 SEHNR, CDR2 FQNEAQ (reference sequence). Between the trimmed V and J ends, which lost 2 bases and 7 bases, there was a span of 12 bases.

The CDR3 DNA sequence: TGTGCCAGCAGCTGGGGACAGCCCGGCTCCTACGAGCAGTACTTC. It specifies CASSWGQPGSYEQYF. The V call is TRBV27, the J call TRBJ2-7; TRBD1 aligns across 7 bases. Germline V gene lookup returns CDR1 MNHEY and CDR2 SMNVEV (reference sequence). V trimming: 6 bases; J trimming: 0 bases; junction bases outside the gene matches: 8. The CDR3 loop spans 15 amino acids.

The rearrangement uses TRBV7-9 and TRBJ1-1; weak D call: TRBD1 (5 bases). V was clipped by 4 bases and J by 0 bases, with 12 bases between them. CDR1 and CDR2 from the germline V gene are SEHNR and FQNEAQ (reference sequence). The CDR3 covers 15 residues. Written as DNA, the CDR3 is TGTGCCAGCAGCTCCCCCCGGGGGATGAACACTGAAGCTTTCTTT. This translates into CASSSPRGMNTEAFF.

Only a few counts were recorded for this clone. The CDR3 loop is CASSPRQGKNYEQYF. The CDR3, as DNA: TGTGCCAGCAGCCCCCGACAGGGTAAGAACTACGAGCAGTACTTC. The chain combines TRBV2 with TRBJ2-7; TRBD1 matches at 7 bases. The V and J ends lost 6 bases and 3 bases, in that order; junction bases with no gene match: 11. Germline V CDR1 and CDR2: SNHLY, FYNNEI. CDR3 length equals 15 residues.

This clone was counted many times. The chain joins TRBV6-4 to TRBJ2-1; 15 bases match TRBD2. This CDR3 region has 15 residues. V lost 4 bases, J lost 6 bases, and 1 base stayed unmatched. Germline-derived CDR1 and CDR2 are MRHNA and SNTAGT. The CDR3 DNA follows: TGTGCCAGCAGTGGGACTAGCGGGGGGGCCAATGAGCAGTTCTTC. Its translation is CASSGTSGGANEQFF.

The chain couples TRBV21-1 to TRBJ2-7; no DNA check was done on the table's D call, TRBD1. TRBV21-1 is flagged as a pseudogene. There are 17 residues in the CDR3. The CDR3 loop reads CASPTPRRTAFFYEQYF. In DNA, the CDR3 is TGTGCCAGCCCTACCCCCCGTCGGACAGCCTTTTTCTACGAGCAGTACTTC.